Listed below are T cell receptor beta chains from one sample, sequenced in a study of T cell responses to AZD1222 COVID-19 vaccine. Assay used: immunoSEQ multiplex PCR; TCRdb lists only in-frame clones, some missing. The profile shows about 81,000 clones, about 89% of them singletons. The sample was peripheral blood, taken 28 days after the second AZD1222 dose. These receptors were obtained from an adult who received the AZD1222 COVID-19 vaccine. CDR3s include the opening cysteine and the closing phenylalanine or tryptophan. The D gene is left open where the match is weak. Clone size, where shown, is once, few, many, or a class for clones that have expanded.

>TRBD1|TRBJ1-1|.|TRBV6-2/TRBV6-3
CASSYPGTGRREAFF
TGTGCCAGCAGTTACCCCGGGACAGGGCGTCGTGAAGCTTTCTTT
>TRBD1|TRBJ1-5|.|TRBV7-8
CASSLMGRGREINQPQHF
TGTGCCAGCAGCTTAATGGGAAGGGGGCGCGAGATTAATCAGCCCCAGCATTTT
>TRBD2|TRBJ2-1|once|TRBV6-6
CASRSLLAGGYNEQFF
TGTGCCAGCAGATCTCTTCTAGCGGGAGGATACAATGAGCAGTTCTTC
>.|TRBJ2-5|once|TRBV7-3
CASSLRQQETQYF
TGTGCCAGCAGCTTACGGCAACAAGAGACCCAGTACTTC
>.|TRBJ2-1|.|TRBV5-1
CASSPGLQASLSYNEQFF
TGCGCCAGCAGCCCGGGACTCCAGGCCTCCCTTTCCTACAATGAGCAGTTCTTC
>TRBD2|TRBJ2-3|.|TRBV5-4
CASSSGGLATTDTQYF
TGTGCCAGCAGCTCAGGGGGACTAGCGACGACAGATACGCAGTATTTT
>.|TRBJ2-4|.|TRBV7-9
CASSFKGLAKNIQYF
TGTGCCAGCAGCTTCAAGGGGCTAGCCAAAAACATTCAGTACTTC
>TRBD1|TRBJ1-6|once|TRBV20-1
CSASPRTGGSSPLHF
TGCAGCGCTAGTCCCCGGACAGGGGGTAGTTCACCCCTCCACTTT
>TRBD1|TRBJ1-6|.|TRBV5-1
CASRGQENSPLHF
TGCGCCAGCAGGGGACAGGAAAATTCACCCCTCCACTTT
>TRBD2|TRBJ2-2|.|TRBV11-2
CASSFAGTSSGELFF
TGTGCCAGCAGCTTTGCCGGGACTAGCAGCGGGGAGCTGTTTTTT
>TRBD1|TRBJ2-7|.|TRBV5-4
CASTLGGQGAYEQYF
TGTGCCAGCACCCTTGGGGGGCAGGGGGCGTACGAGCAGTACTTC
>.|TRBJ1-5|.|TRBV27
CASSYPVTESNQPQHF
TGTGCCAGCAGTTACCCCGTGACCGAAAGCAATCAGCCCCAGCATTTT
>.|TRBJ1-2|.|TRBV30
CAWSLGPQRYGYTF
TGTGCCTGGAGTCTGGGACCGCAGAGATATGGCTACACCTTC
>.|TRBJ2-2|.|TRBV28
CASSLHANTGELFF
TGTGCCAGCAGTTTACATGCGAACACCGGGGAGCTGTTTTTT
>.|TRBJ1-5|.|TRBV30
CAWSVGSNQPQHF
TGTGCCTGGAGTGTCGGTAGCAATCAGCCCCAGCATTTT
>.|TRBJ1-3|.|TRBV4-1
CASSQAWAVPGNTIYF
TGCGCCAGCAGCCAAGCCTGGGCGGTCCCAGGAAACACCATATATTTT
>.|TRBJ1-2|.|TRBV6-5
CASSYGQSYGYTF
TGTGCCAGCAGTTACGGGCAAAGCTATGGCTACACCTTC
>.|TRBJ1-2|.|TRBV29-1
CSVGLQGGYGYTF
TGCAGCGTTGGTCTCCAGGGAGGCTATGGCTACACCTTC
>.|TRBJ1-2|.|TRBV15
CATSPLPIVRGVYGYTF
TGTGCCACCAGCCCCCTCCCCATCGTAAGGGGGGTCTATGGCTACACCTTC
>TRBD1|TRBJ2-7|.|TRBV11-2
CASSLDETGGHEQYF
TGTGCCAGCAGCTTAGATGAAACAGGGGGCCACGAGCAGTACTTC
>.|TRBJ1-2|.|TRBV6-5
CASSNTYGYTF
TGTGCCAGCAGTAATACCTATGGCTACACCTTC
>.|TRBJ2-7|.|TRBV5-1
CASSSPSTPGKPTYEQYF
TGCGCCAGCAGCTCCCCGTCAACTCCAGGAAAGCCGACCTACGAGCAGTACTTC
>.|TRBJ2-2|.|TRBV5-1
CASSWRAQGNTGELFF
TGCGCCAGCAGCTGGCGGGCACAGGGAAACACCGGGGAGCTGTTTTTT
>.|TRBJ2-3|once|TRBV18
CASSPPVRTDTQYF
TGTGCCAGCTCACCACCGGTCCGCACAGATACGCAGTATTTT
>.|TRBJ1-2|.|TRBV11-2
CASSFKLVQGYGYTF
TGTGCCAGCAGCTTTAAGCTCGTGCAGGGCTATGGCTACACCTTC
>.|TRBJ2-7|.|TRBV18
CASSPRDSGIYEQYF
TGTGCCAGCTCACCTCGGGACTCGGGGATCTACGAGCAGTACTTC
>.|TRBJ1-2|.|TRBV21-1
CASSFRRTTYGYTF
TGTGCCAGCAGCTTCCGACGGACAACCTATGGCTACACCTTC
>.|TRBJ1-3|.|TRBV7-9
CASKPESSGNTIYF
TGTGCCAGCAAACCGGAGAGCTCTGGAAACACCATATATTTT
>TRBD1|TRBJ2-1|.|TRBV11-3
CASSLDRGPYNEQFF
TGTGCCAGCAGCCTGGACAGGGGGCCTTACAATGAGCAGTTCTTC
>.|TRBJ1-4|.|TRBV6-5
CASSYSGRRNEKLFF
TGTGCCAGCAGTTACTCAGGTCGGAGAAATGAAAAACTGTTTTTT
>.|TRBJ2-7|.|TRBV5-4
CASSLRGTGYEQYF
TGTGCCAGCAGCTTACGAGGGACGGGCTACGAGCAGTACTTC
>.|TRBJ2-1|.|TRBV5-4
CASSLVSLSYNEQFF
TGTGCCAGCAGCTTGGTTTCCCTCTCCTACAATGAGCAGTTCTTC
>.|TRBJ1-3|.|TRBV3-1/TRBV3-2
CASQMLGNTIYF
TGTGCCAGCCAAATGCTAGGAAACACCATATATTTT
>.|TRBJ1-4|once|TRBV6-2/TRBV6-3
CASSDFRQDEKLFF
TGTGCCAGCAGTGACTTTAGACAGGATGAAAAACTGTTTTTT